The source of this TCR beta chain is a study of blood T cells in healthy people across ages. Only a few counts were recorded for this clonotype. What it binds is not known. The length of the CDR3 is 16 residues. The ends were cut back, 4 bases at V and 4 bases at J, with 17 bases in the middle. In germline, CDR1 is MNHNY, CDR2 SVGAGI (reference sequence). Sample-barcoded 5' priming and a J-beta primer mix drove a second PCR of about 6 to 12 cycles. From the 5' RACE reads, TCRdb called clonotypes with MiXCR, one entry per CDR3 protein. The data show hundreds of thousands of distinct CDR3 sequences, about half seen once. Overall study findings and caveats: TCR beta diversity tracked closely with naive T cell percentage.

The rearrangement joins TRBV6-6 to TRBJ2-1, with unresolved D. The sequence came from a woman in her sixties in good health. The specimen was blood. CDR3 sequence reads: CASSFSLEQIYNEQFF. The CDR3 DNA reads TGTGCCAGCAGTTTTTCCCTCGAGCAGATATACAATGAGCAGTTCTTC.